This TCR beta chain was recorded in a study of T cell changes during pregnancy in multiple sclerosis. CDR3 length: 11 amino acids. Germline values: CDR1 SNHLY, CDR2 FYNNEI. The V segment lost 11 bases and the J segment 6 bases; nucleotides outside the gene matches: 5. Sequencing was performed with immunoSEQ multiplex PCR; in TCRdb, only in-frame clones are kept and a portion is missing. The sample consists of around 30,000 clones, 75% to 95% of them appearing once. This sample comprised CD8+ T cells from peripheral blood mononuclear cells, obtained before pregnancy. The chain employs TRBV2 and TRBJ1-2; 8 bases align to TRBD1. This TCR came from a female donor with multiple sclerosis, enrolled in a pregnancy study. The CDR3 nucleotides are TGTGCCGACAGGGGTATGGATGGCTACACCTTC. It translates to CADRGMDGYTF. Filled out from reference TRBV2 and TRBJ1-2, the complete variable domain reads EPEVTQTPSHQVTQMGQEVILRCVPISNHLYFYWYRQILGQKVEFLVSFYNNEISEKSEIFDDQFSVERPDGSNFTLKIRSTKLEDSAMYFCADRGMDGYTFGSGTRLTVV.